Each of the 17 T cell receptor beta chains below was sequenced from the same sample in a study of T cell changes during pregnancy in multiple sclerosis. Assay: immunoSEQ multiplex PCR; the TCRdb copy retains only in-frame clones and omits some. The sample has 27,000 or so clones; 88% are singletons. Sequenced material: CD8+ T cells from peripheral blood mononuclear cells, taken in the second trimester of pregnancy. The receptors come from a female donor with multiple sclerosis, enrolled in a pregnancy study.

Only a few counts were recorded for this clone. J is TRBJ1-6 and V is TRBV30, with D perhaps TRBD1 (5 bases). CDR1 and CDR2 from the germline V gene are GTSNPN and SVGIG (reference sequence). The CDR3 runs 12 residues. V was shortened by 0 bases and J by 16 bases, with 13 bases between the two germline ends. This chain's CDR3 is CAWSVGETELHF. CDR3 DNA: TGTGCCTGGAGTGTGGGTGAGACAGAGCTCCACTTT.

The rearrangement joins TRBV11-2 to TRBJ2-7, with 7 nucleotides matching TRBD2. Germline V lookup: CDR1 SGHAT, CDR2 FQNNGV. CDR3 length: 14 residues. V was pared by 3 bases and J by 1 base, with 3 bases of the junction left unmatched. The CDR3 nucleotides read TGTGCCAGCAGCTTCGGCGGGGGATCCTACGAGCAGTACTTC. Translated: CASSFGGGSYEQYF.

This chain uses TRBV10-3 with TRBJ2-7; D is possibly TRBD1 (5 bases). Germline CDR1 and CDR2: ENHRY and SYGVKD. The CDR3 has 13 amino acids. Trimming cost V 4 bases and J 4 bases, with 11 bases left between them. The CDR3 region is CAISGSRVYEQYF. DNA for the CDR3: TGTGCCATCAGTGGCAGCAGGGTATACGAGCAGTACTTC.

The CDR3 region has the DNA TGTGCCAGCAGTGGACTGCCCCCTAACGAGCAGTACTTC. It specifies CASSGLPPNEQYF. V and J are TRBV6-1 and TRBJ2-7; D not certain. The ends were cut back, 4 bases at V and 5 bases at J, with 12 bases in the middle. Germline lookup yields CDR1 MNHNS and CDR2 SASEGT. The CDR3 is made up of 13 amino acids.

V gene TRBV7-9 combines with J gene TRBJ2-7; 7 bases are shared with TRBD1. Unmatched junction bases numbered 6, after V lost 5 bases and J lost 2 bases. Germline-derived CDR1 and CDR2 are SEHNR and FQNEAQ (reference sequence). The CDR3 covers 14 residues. The CDR3 here is CASSEIQGAYEQYF. The CDR3 bases are TGTGCCAGCAGCGAAATTCAGGGGGCCTACGAGCAGTACTTC. Together with reference TRBV7-9 and TRBJ2-7, the CDR3 gives the full variable domain: DTGVSQNPRHKITKRGQNVTFRCDPISEHNRLYWYRQTLGQGPEFLTYFQNEAQLEKSRLLSDRFSAERPKGSFSTLEIQRTEQGDSAMYLCASSEIQGAYEQYFGPGTRLTVT.

J is TRBJ2-2 and V is TRBV6-5, with a possible D match to TRBD1 (6 bases). Trimming pared 7 bases from V and 6 bases from J, leaving 18 bases between. Germline V gene sequence: CDR1 MNHEY, CDR2 SVGAGI. The CDR3 runs 15 residues. CDR3 nucleotides: TGTGCCAGCACAGGGAGCGACAGGCGGGCCGGGGAGCTGTTTTTT. Its translation is CASTGSDRRAGELFF.

The chain carries TRBV7-9 and TRBJ2-7; D may be TRBD2 (5 bases). Trimming shortened V by 3 bases and J by 5 bases, and 14 bases separated the two germline ends. In germline, CDR1 is SEHNR, CDR2 FQNEAQ (reference sequence). There are 14 residues in the CDR3. The CDR3 spells CASSLGGGVHEQYF. The CDR3 nucleotides are TGTGCCAGCAGCTTGGGTGGAGGTGTCCACGAGCAGTACTTC.

The V and J genes are TRBV9 and TRBJ2-7; TRBD1 aligns across 10 bases. V gave up 4 bases and J gave up 0 bases; unmatched junction bases: 10. The CDR3 has 17 amino acids. CDR1 and CDR2 (germline): SGDLS, YYNGEE. CDR3 sequence: CASSPTGTGANSYEQYF. CDR3 coding DNA: TGTGCCAGCAGCCCCACCGGGACAGGGGCTAACTCCTACGAGCAGTACTTC. Full variable domain (missing parts from reference TRBV9 and TRBJ2-7): DSGVTQTPKHLITATGQRVTLRCSPRSGDLSVYWYQQSLDQGLQFLIQYYNGEERAKGNILERFSAQQFPDLHSELNLSSLELGDSALYFCASSPTGTGANSYEQYFGPGTRLTVT.

The CDR3 nucleotides read TGTGCCAGCAGTACGGACAGGGCTCCCGGGGAGCTGTTTTTT. Translating it yields CASSTDRAPGELFF. The rearrangement links TRBV6-5 to TRBJ2-2, with 8 bases lining up with TRBD1. Germline lookup yields CDR1 MNHEY and CDR2 SVGAGI. CDR3 length: 14 residues. The V gene end was trimmed by 5 bases and the J gene end by 6 bases; junction bases not matched to a gene: 5.

This clone was detected a few times. The chain links TRBV4-1 to TRBJ2-7; D perhaps matches TRBD2 (5 bases). The germline gives CDR1 MGHRA, CDR2 YSYEKL. The V gene lost 5 bases and the J gene lost 4 bases, with 12 bases spanning the gap. The CDR3 covers 13 residues. The DNA for the CDR3 is TGCGCCAGCAGCTTTCGGACGGGGTACGAGCAGTACTTC. Translation: CASSFRTGYEQYF.

J is TRBJ2-7 and V is TRBV27; possibly TRBD1 for D (6 bases). Looked up from germline, CDR1 is MNHEY and CDR2 is SMNVEV (reference sequence). The V end lost 5 bases, the J end lost 2 bases, and 13 bases lay between the germline ends. CDR3 length equals 14 residues. In nucleotides, the CDR3 is TGTGCCAGCAGTGGGAACGACAGGACCTACGAGCAGTACTTC. Residues: CASSGNDRTYEQYF.

The J gene is TRBJ2-2, the V gene TRBV9; TRBD2 agrees at 8 bases. Germline lookup yields CDR1 SGDLS and CDR2 YYNGEE. CDR3 length: 18 amino acids. The V and J ends lost 0 bases and 5 bases, in that order; junction bases with no gene match: 12. This CDR3 is CASSVAAREGVKTGELFF. The CDR3 bases are TGTGCCAGCAGCGTAGCTGCCCGGGAGGGGGTTAAAACCGGGGAGCTGTTTTTT.

The chain joins TRBV5-6 to TRBJ2-1, with 14 bases fitting TRBD2. CDR1 and CDR2 from the germline V gene are SGHDT and YYEEEE. The CDR3 is 18 amino acids. V trimming: 5 bases; J trimming: 4 bases; junction bases outside the gene matches: 11. The CDR3 region is CASSAGTSGRYNYNEQFF. DNA of the CDR3: TGTGCCAGCAGTGCCGGGACTAGCGGGAGATACAATTACAATGAGCAGTTCTTC.

This chain connects TRBV6-5 to TRBJ2-1; possibly TRBD2 for D (5 bases). Germline CDR1 MNHEY, CDR2 SVGAGI. The CDR3 is 14 amino acids. Trimming left V 0 bases short and J 8 bases short, with 11 bases between. The CDR3 region is CASSYSLAAHEQFF. For the CDR3, the DNA is TGTGCCAGCAGTTACTCTCTAGCCGCTCATGAGCAGTTCTTC.

The CDR3 DNA follows: TGTGCCAGTAGCCCTGGGACTAGCGGGGGGTTCTACGAGCAGTACTTC. This translates into CASSPGTSGGFYEQYF. The chain employs TRBV19 and TRBJ2-7; 15 nucleotides align to TRBD2. The junction had 6 bases not matched to a gene; V was cut back by 6 bases and J by 3 bases. CDR1 and CDR2 (germline): LNHDA, SQIVND (reference sequence). The CDR3 is 16 residues long. Full variable domain (outside the CDR3, taken from reference TRBV19 and TRBJ2-7): DGGITQSPKYLFRKEGQNVTLSCEQNLNHDAMYWYRQDPGQGLRLIYYSQIVNDFQKGDIAEGYSVSREKKESFPLTVTSAQKNPTAFYLCASSPGTSGGFYEQYFGPGTRLTVT.

A single count supports this clone. The junction and the germline gene differ at one end; a read error may be behind it. The J gene is TRBJ1-1, the V gene TRBV6-5; the D is unclear. The germline gives CDR1 MNHEY, CDR2 SVGAGI. CDR3 length: 15 amino acids. This CDR3 is CASSDSPEGNTEAFF. The CDR3 nucleotides are TGTGCCAGCAGTGACTCCCCGGAGGGAAACACTGAAGCTTTCTTT.

The V and J genes are TRBV27 and TRBJ1-3, with D perhaps matching TRBD1 (5 bases). Trimming removed 0 bases at V and 4 bases at J, with 10 bases between. CDR1 is MNHEY and CDR2 is SMNVEV in the germline V gene (reference sequence). This CDR3 has 15 amino acids. CDR3 amino acids: CASSLSAGLGNTIYF. The CDR3 region has the DNA TGTGCCAGCAGTTTATCGGCAGGGCTAGGAAACACCATATATTTT.